What follows is one TCR beta chain and its context. Antigen specificity is unknown. The genes and germline here are from mouse. The read halts 1 residue ahead of the CDR3 end, with the missing end drawn from the germline J gene. The CDR3 consists of 13 residues. V was shortened by 7 bases and J by 3 bases, with 12 bases between the two germline ends. CDR1 FNHDT and CDR2 SITEND come from the germline V gene (reference sequence). These data are taken from a study of tissue T cells after allogeneic stem cell transplantation. Points from the study as a whole: This small cohort was clinically heterogeneous, and sampling depth was a limitation. Across patients, clones rarely overlapped, yet motif clusters were shared tissue-specifically.

Data came from immunoSEQ multiplex PCR; TCRdb stores just in-frame clones and leaves some out. Here the sample spans thousands of clones, 65% to 80% being singletons. The receptor's source is a female BALB/c mouse in good health. This strain's MHC haplotype is H2-d. The sample was blood. V usage is TRBV19 and J usage is TRBJ2-5, with TRBD1 as a possible D gene (5 bases). The CDR3 here is CASSYPGQDTQYF. CDR3 bases read: TGTGCCAGCTCGTATCCAGGGCAAGACACCCAGTAC.